This T cell receptor (beta chain) was found in a study of post-analysis software for immune sequencing data. Findings of the study overall: Four to six TRBV segments were more frequent in patients than controls; TRBV5-6, TRBV5-1 and TRBV20-1 belonged to this group.

The CDR3 sequence is 18 residues long. Germline CDR1 reads DFQATT; CDR2 reads SNEGSKA (reference sequence). V shed 5 bases, J shed 8 bases, and the junction held 24 bases outside the gene matches. Unique molecular identifiers had been added to the TCR beta cDNA libraries. TCRdb itself ran the PCR reads through MiXCR, one entry per CDR3 protein. The sample lists roughly 400,000 distinct CDR3 sequences, 39% occurring once. On this clonotype: Its specificity is not known.

The chain carries TRBV20-1 and TRBJ1-2, with 9 nucleotides matching TRBD1. This clonotype originated in a girl aged 2 to 9 with multiple sclerosis. The sequencing input was blood. The CDR3 DNA reads as TGCAGTGCTCAAAACCCCACAGGGGGCGGGGGTAAATTTGGAGGCTACACCTTC. Residues: CSAQNPTGGGGKFGGYTF.